Given below is one T cell receptor (beta chain) in context. V lost 1 base and J lost 4; bases outside the gene matches: 0. Germline CDR1 SGHVS, CDR2 FNYEAQ. The CDR3 has 14 residues. This sample was included in a study of blood T cell repertoires in COVID-19. Study as a whole: Italy, Spain and the United States were the sources of the convalescent and acute COVID-19 samples.

In the original analysis: By means of reference gene primer amplification, nucleated cell counts were estimated. This table comes from immunoSEQ multiplex PCR, and its TCRdb copy is limited to in-frame clones, with some not included. The V and J calls and clone size were taken over from that table, and D and trimming were inferred from the DNA. In the table there are roughly 70,000 clones, over 85% of which are singletons. The sequenced material came from peripheral blood. The V and J genes are TRBV7-6 and TRBJ2-7, with 11 bases fitting TRBD2. The receptor was derived from a man aged 50-60 years with acute or convalescent COVID-19. CDR3 coding DNA: TGTGCCAGCAGCTTAGGACTAGCGGGGTACGAGCAGTACTTC. Amino acid sequence: CASSLGLAGYEQYF.